These 19 T cell receptor beta chains were all obtained from the same sample, sequenced in a study of blood T cell repertoires in COVID-19. The data were produced by immunoSEQ multiplex PCR, yet TCRdb's version contains in-frame clones alone and is incomplete. This sample yields under 300,000 clones, of which 86% are seen a single time; about 3% belongs to the top ten. The sample taken for sequencing was peripheral blood. These receptors came from a woman aged 25 to 39 with active or convalescent COVID-19.

The chain combines TRBV14 with TRBJ2-3; 9 bases are shared with TRBD2. The CDR3 extends over 20 amino acids. J lost 2 bases, V lost 1 base, and 16 bases had no gene match. CDR1 is SGHDN, CDR2 FVKESK, per germline. The chain's CDR3 is CASSQGYDVAGARYTDTQYF. For the CDR3, the DNA is TGTGCCAGCAGCCAAGGATATGACGTAGCGGGGGCCCGGTACACAGATACGCAGTATTTT. The full variable domain, with the rest looked up from reference TRBV14 and TRBJ2-3, is EAGVTQFPSHSVIEKGQTVTLRCDPISGHDNLYWYRRVMGKEIKFLLHFVKESKQDESGMPNNRFLAERTGGTYSTLKVQPAELEDSGVYFCASSQGYDVAGARYTDTQYFGPGTRLTVL.

V gene TRBV6-2 or TRBV6-3 combines with J gene TRBJ2-3; TRBD2 might be the D (5 bases). CDR1 and CDR2 from the germline V gene are MNHEY and SVGEGT. V lost 2 bases, J lost 3 bases, and 18 bases lay in between. The CDR3 has 17 amino acids. The CDR3 protein is CASSYNGERPVTDTQYF. The DNA of the CDR3 is TGTGCCAGCAGTTACAACGGCGAGCGGCCAGTGACAGATACGCAGTATTTT.

This chain joins TRBV3-1 (or the pseudogene TRBV3-2) and TRBJ1-1, with TRBD1 matching 8 bases. Trimming removed 1 base from V and 7 bases from J; junction bases left unmatched: 5. The CDR3 contains 14 residues. The germline V gene encodes CDR1 LGHDT and CDR2 YNNKEL (reference sequence). The DNA for the CDR3 is TGTGCCAGCAGCCAAGCGGACAGGGTGGGTGAAGCTTTCTTT. The encoded protein is CASSQADRVGEAFF.

The chain uses TRBV9 and TRBJ1-3; D may be TRBD1 (5 bases). CDR3 size: 13 residues. Germline CDR1 is SGDLS and CDR2 is YYNGEE. The germline V and J ends were trimmed by 4 bases and 3 bases, with 8 bases remaining between them. As DNA, the CDR3 is TGTGCCAGCAGCTCAGGGTTTGGAAACACCATATATTTT. Protein sequence: CASSSGFGNTIYF. Full variable domain (missing parts from reference TRBV9 and TRBJ1-3): DSGVTQTPKHLITATGQRVTLRCSPRSGDLSVYWYQQSLDQGLQFLIQYYNGEERAKGNILERFSAQQFPDLHSELNLSSLELGDSALYFCASSSGFGNTIYFGEGSWLTVV.

The rearrangement uses TRBV7-9 and TRBJ2-3; D might be TRBD1 (5 bases). The V and J ends lost 2 bases and 6 bases respectively, with 12 bases between them. This CDR3 comprises 14 residues. Germline V CDR1 and CDR2: SEHNR, FQNEAQ (reference sequence). CDR3 bases: TGTGCCAGCAGCTTACAAGGGGATGGTGATACGCAGTATTTT. Amino acid sequence: CASSLQGDGDTQYF.

J is TRBJ2-2 and V is TRBV3-1 (or the pseudogene TRBV3-2), with D possibly matching TRBD2 (6 bases). The CDR3 is made up of 15 amino acids. V was trimmed by 1 base and J by 5 bases, leaving 11 bases between them. Germline-derived CDR1 and CDR2 are LGHDT and YNNKEL (reference sequence). The CDR3 region is CASSQVGGYTGELFF. The CDR3 bases are TGTGCCAGCAGCCAAGTCGGGGGTTATACCGGGGAGCTGTTTTTT.

The chain uses TRBV18 and TRBJ1-2; 7 nucleotides agree with TRBD1. CDR1 and CDR2 (germline): KGHSH, LQKENI. This CDR3 has 13 residues. V lost 6 bases, J lost 6 bases, and 7 bases stayed unmatched. The CDR3: CASSSGGLNGYTF. CDR3 sequence (DNA): TGTGCCAGCTCTTCAGGGGGGCTCAATGGCTACACCTTC.

This rearrangement joins TRBV6-6 to TRBJ1-2, with 9 bases identical to TRBD1. Germline V CDR1 and CDR2: MNHNY, SVGAGI (reference sequence). With 1 base clipped from V and 7 bases from J, the junction kept 7 bases outside the gene matches. The CDR3 is made up of 15 amino acids. This CDR3 is CASSYLGQGLGGYTF. CDR3 bases: TGTGCCAGCAGTTACTTAGGACAGGGGTTGGGTGGCTACACCTTC.

CDR3 nucleotide sequence: TGTGCCAGTGGACGGACAGAAAAACTGTTTTTT. Amino acid sequence: CASGRTEKLFF. The chain has TRBV10-3 and TRBJ1-4; D possibly corresponds to TRBD1 (5 bases). Germline loops: CDR1 ENHRY, CDR2 SYGVKD. CDR3 length equals 11 residues. Trimming removed 10 bases from V and 8 bases from J, with 11 bases in between.

The V call is TRBV5-8, the J call TRBJ1-2, with 7 bases aligning to TRBD1. Germline V gene data show CDR1 as SGHTS and CDR2 as YDEGEE. J was trimmed by 7 bases and V by 4 bases; bases with no gene match: 10. This CDR3 spans 14 amino acids. This CDR3 reads CASSLRDRVSGYTF. The CDR3 DNA follows: TGTGCCAGCAGCCTAAGAGACAGGGTTTCTGGCTACACCTTC.

This chain connects TRBV28 to TRBJ1-3, with 7 bases lining up with TRBD1. Germline CDR1 and CDR2: MDHEN and SYDVKM. V lost 8 bases to trimming and J lost 3 bases; unmatched junction nucleotides: 10. The CDR3 spans 15 residues. The CDR3 protein is CASRRGSPYGNTIYF. The CDR3 DNA reads TGTGCCAGCCGCAGGGGGTCCCCTTATGGAAACACCATATATTTT.

The chain employs TRBV9 and TRBJ1-3; 9 bases match TRBD1. This CDR3 spans 16 amino acids. V was pared by 4 bases and J by 3 bases, with 8 bases of the junction left unmatched. Germline CDR1 and CDR2: SGDLS and YYNGEE. The chain's CDR3 is CASSRTTGGRGNTIYF. The CDR3, as DNA: TGTGCCAGCAGCCGAACTACAGGGGGCCGTGGAAACACCATATATTTT.

The rearrangement uses TRBV25-1 and TRBJ1-4; 7 bases are shared with TRBD1. Germline V gene sequence: CDR1 MGHDK, CDR2 SYGVNS. This CDR3 is built from 18 residues. J gave up 4 bases and V 1 base, and 12 bases lay outside the gene matches. CDR3: CASSEFGTGARGNEKLFF. In DNA form, the CDR3 reads TGTGCCAGCAGTGAATTCGGCACAGGGGCGCGGGGTAATGAAAAACTGTTTTTT.

The gene calls are TRBV5-1 and TRBJ1-1; maybe TRBD1 (6 bases). Looked up from germline, CDR1 is SGHRS and CDR2 is YFSETQ. The V end was cut by 2 bases, the J end by 4 bases, with 12 bases between. The CDR3 is 14 residues long. CDR3 sequence reads: CASSLVQGATEAFF. The CDR3 DNA reads as TGCGCCAGCAGCTTAGTACAGGGCGCCACTGAAGCTTTCTTT.

The CDR3 coding sequence is TGTGCCAGCAGCCCTCCGGGGGGAGGGAAAGCTTTCTTT. It encodes CASSPPGGGKAFF. The genes are TRBV11-2 and TRBJ1-1; tentatively, D is TRBD1 (5 bases). V lost 5 bases and J 9 bases, leaving 16 bases between the germline ends. The CDR3 consists of 13 residues. Germline lookup yields CDR1 SGHAT and CDR2 FQNNGV.

The CDR3 is CASSLPTSGGPITDTQYF. The CDR3 DNA is TGTGCCAGCAGTTTGCCTACTAGCGGGGGCCCGATCACAGATACGCAGTATTTT. V and J are TRBV28 and TRBJ2-3, with 11 bases lining up with TRBD2. Germline lookup yields CDR1 MDHEN and CDR2 SYDVKM. V was clipped by 3 bases and J by 2 bases; unmatched bases: 10. The CDR3 is 18 residues long.

This clone has only one observation. The rearrangement joins TRBV28 to TRBJ2-5; TRBD2 is a possible D gene (7 bases). V lost 5 bases and J lost 4, with 11 bases in between. This CDR3 region has 13 residues. Germline loops: CDR1 MDHEN, CDR2 SYDVKM. In nucleotides, the CDR3 is TGTGCCAGCAGTGGGGGGGCTCGAGAGACCCAGTACTTC. This translates into CASSGGARETQYF.

The J gene is TRBJ1-6, the V gene TRBV4-3; possible D gene TRBD1, 6 bases. Trimming cost V 0 bases and J 10 bases, with 25 bases left between them. This CDR3 spans 19 amino acids. Germline CDR1 reads LGHNA; CDR2 reads YSLEER. Here the CDR3 DNA reads TGCGCCAGCAGCCAAGATTTCCGAAAGATCGGGACACGGAACTCACCCCTCCACTTT. Residues: CASSQDFRKIGTRNSPLHF.

By sample fraction, this clone is medium-sized. CDR3 DNA: TGTGCCAGCAGCTTGGTGGCAGCTAGAGCGACTGAAGCTTTCTTT. Its protein is CASSLVAARATEAFF. This chain connects TRBV5-4 to TRBJ1-1; D not certain. The CDR3 runs 15 residues. CDR1 and CDR2 from the germline V gene are SGHNT and YYREEE (reference sequence). Deletions cut 0 bases from V and 5 bases from J, with 14 bases between.